This T cell receptor beta chain derives from a study of T cell responses to AZD1222 COVID-19 vaccine. Study-wide results and limits: White British donors predominated, females outnumbered males, and clonal diversity was possibly underestimated.

With respect to this clone: Antigen: not known.

Generated by immunoSEQ multiplex PCR, the TCRdb table keeps only in-frame clones and is missing some. The sample shows roughly 110,000 clones, about 89% of them seen only once. This CDR3 has 14 residues. V was pared by 0 bases and J by 3 bases, with 8 bases between. Germline V gene sequence: CDR1 SGHRS, CDR2 YFSETQ. Second doses were pooled across both intervals (about 4 or about 12 weeks). The rearrangement joins TRBV5-1 to TRBJ2-3; no firm D call. This sample comprised peripheral blood, obtained 28 days after the second AZD1222 dose. The origin of this receptor is an adult who received the AZD1222 COVID-19 vaccine. The CDR3 nucleotides are TGCGCCAGCAGCTTGGTGTCCGGAACAGATACGCAGTATTTT. Its protein product is CASSLVSGTDTQYF.